This T cell receptor beta chain derives from a study of blood T cell repertoires in COVID-19. CDR3 length: 15 amino acids. Germline values: CDR1 SGHRS, CDR2 YFSETQ. V lost 0 bases and J 8 bases, leaving 14 bases between the germline ends. Clones were sequenced by immunoSEQ multiplex PCR, and TCRdb holds only the in-frame ones, with some missing. The sample includes about 80,000 clones, approximately 85% of them seen just once. Specimen: peripheral blood. The rearrangement joins TRBV5-1 to TRBJ1-4, with D unclear. The sequence was obtained from a man aged 45-60 years with COVID-19, enrolled during active disease. The CDR3 DNA sequence: TGCGCCAGCAGCTTGGCGGCGGGAGTAGAGGAAAAACTGTTTTTT. The encoded protein is CASSLAAGVEEKLFF. Full variable domain (remainder filled in from reference TRBV5-1 and TRBJ1-4): KAGVTQTPRYLIKTRGQQVTLSCSPISGHRSVSWYQQTPGQGLQFLFEYFSETQRNKGNFPGRFSGRQFSNSRSEMNVSTLELGDSALYLCASSLAAGVEEKLFFGSGTQLSVL.